The 6 T cell receptor beta chains below were found in one sample sequenced in a study of T cell repertoires in cytomegalovirus infection. MiXCR, applied by TCRdb to the reads, yields one record per CDR3 protein. The table shows around 490,000 distinct CDR3 sequences, with about 25% occurring only once. Sequencing used PBMCs. The receptors were gathered from a human donor in good health (CMV status not recorded). Some clones in this sample may be carry-over from other donors' samples.

V and J are TRBV29-1 and TRBJ2-7; D could derive from TRBD1 or TRBD2 (5 bases each). The germline CDR1 and CDR2 sequences are SQVTM and ANQGSEA. Deletions cut 7 bases from V and 3 bases from J, with 10 bases between. The CDR3 spans 11 residues. CDR3 in amino acids: CSARDGYEQYV. CDR3 DNA sequence: TGCAGCGCCCGGGACGGCTACGAGCAGTACGTC.

The chain combines TRBV18 with TRBJ1-4, with 8 bases that match TRBD1. J gave up 5 bases and V 5 bases, and 7 bases lay outside the gene matches. CDR1 and CDR2 (germline): KGHSH, LQKENI. The CDR3 spans 15 residues. The CDR3 region is CASSKTGAWNEKLFF. The CDR3 DNA reads TGTGCCAGCTCAAAGACAGGGGCTTGGAATGAAAAACTGTTTTTT.

Only a few counts were recorded for this clonotype. The V and J genes are TRBV12-5 and TRBJ2-7; 7 nucleotides line up with TRBD1. The CDR3 is 12 amino acids. Germline lookup yields CDR1 LGHNT and CDR2 FRNRAP. Trimming at V came to 0 bases and at J to 13 bases, leaving 6 bases not matched to a gene. CDR3: CASGLVNRGIYV. CDR3 nucleotide sequence: TGTGCTAGTGGTTTGGTTAACAGGGGTATCTACGTC.

This clonotype occurred a few times. The chain joins TRBV19 to TRBJ2-1, with D perhaps TRBD2 (6 bases). Trimming left V 5 bases short and J 0 bases short, with 17 bases between. CDR1 is LNHDA, CDR2 SQIVND, per germline (reference sequence). This CDR3 comprises 17 residues. The CDR3, as DNA: TGTGCCAGTAGTCCTTTTTATGGGAGGAACTCCTACAATGAGCAGTTCTTC. It codes for CASSPFYGRNSYNEQFF.

V and J are TRBV19 and TRBJ2-2, with TRBD2 identical over 9 bases. The germline CDR1 and CDR2 sequences are LNHDA and SQIVND (reference sequence). The CDR3 runs to 16 residues. The ends lost 6 bases at V and 4 bases at J; junction bases unmatched: 9. The CDR3 region has the DNA TGTGCCAGTAGATCCGCCCTAGCGGGGCGCACCGGGGAGCTGTTTTTT. It yields the protein CASRSALAGRTGELFF.

The rearrangement uses TRBV6-5 and TRBJ2-3; D not certain. The CDR3 has 16 residues. V was trimmed by 7 bases and J by 0 bases, leaving 17 bases between them. The germline gives CDR1 MNHEY, CDR2 SVGAGI. This chain's CDR3 is CASTNGGPGSTDTQYF. The CDR3 nucleotides are TGTGCCAGCACCAACGGTGGACCTGGGAGCACAGATACGCAGTATTTT.